The source of this TCR beta chain is a study of shared clonotypes between healthy human individuals. Study-level points and caveats: It was only blood that was sampled, and tissue repertoires likely differ.

Clones were read by immunoSEQ multiplex PCR, and TCRdb kept only the in-frame ones, dropping some. The data hold roughly 500,000 clones, with about three quarters observed a single time. On this clone itself: Its target is not known.

The study drew all its donors from Caucasian adults living in Nashville, Tennessee. The sample was PBMCs. This sequence was found in a woman between 40 and 50 years old in good health. Some clones in this sample may be carry-over from other donors' samples.

CDR3 protein: CASGTGSSPLHF. The DNA for the CDR3 is TGTGCCAGCGGGACAGGGTCTTCACCCCTCCACTTT. The chain employs TRBV7-9 and TRBJ1-6, with 9 nucleotides matching TRBD1. Per germline, CDR1 SEHNR and CDR2 FQNEAQ (reference sequence). CDR3 length: 12 amino acids. J lost 9 bases, V lost 8 bases, and 2 bases had no gene match. The variable domain in full, completed from reference TRBV7-9 and TRBJ1-6, reads DTGVSQNPRHKITKRGQNVTFRCDPISEHNRLYWYRQTLGQGPEFLTYFQNEAQLEKSRLLSDRFSAERPKGSFSTLEIQRTEQGDSAMYLCASGTGSSPLHFGNGTRLTVT.